What follows are 11 T cell receptor beta chains derived from one specimen sequenced in a study of blood T cell repertoires in COVID-19 (dated by TCRdb to between 2020 and 2021). Library preparation was by the immunoSEQ multiplex PCR assay. The source is immuneACCESS, and TCRdb retained only in-frame sequences with V and J called. Part of the clones is not carried over; for the studies checked, unresolved V genes explain less than half of this, and the remainder is unexplained. Within this sample are roughly 200,000 clones, with 88% of them counted one time only. 6% of the sample rests with the top ten. Specimen: peripheral blood. These receptors originate from a man aged 40-49 years with active or convalescent COVID-19.

V is TRBV19 and J is TRBJ1-5; 7 bases line up with TRBD1. The CDR3 runs to 15 residues. Per the germline V gene, CDR1 is LNHDA and CDR2 is SQIVND (reference sequence). V dropped 5 bases and J dropped 6; count of bases not matched to a gene: 10. This CDR3 is CASSLGQAGGQPQHF. CDR3 nucleotides: TGTGCCAGTAGTTTAGGACAGGCTGGGGGTCAGCCCCAGCATTTT.

J is TRBJ2-6 and V is TRBV12-3 or TRBV12-4, with D unclear. The CDR3 loop spans 13 amino acids. The V end lost 6 bases, the J end lost 5 bases, and 8 bases lay between the germline ends. The CDR3, as DNA: TGTGCCAGCAGCCCCCTCCGGGCCAACGTCCTGACTTTC. Its translation: CASSPLRANVLTF.

Here the CDR3 reads CASSPGQPNEKLFF. The CDR3 bases are TGCGCCAGCAGCCCGGGACAGCCTAATGAAAAACTGTTTTTT. The V call is TRBV5-1, the J call TRBJ1-4; 7 bases line up with TRBD1. There are 14 residues in the CDR3. V shed 4 bases, J shed 3 bases, and the junction held 3 bases outside the gene matches. Looked up from germline, CDR1 is SGHRS and CDR2 is YFSETQ.

This sequence joins TRBV19 and TRBJ2-2; 7 bases are a match to TRBD1. Per the germline V gene, CDR1 is LNHDA and CDR2 is SQIVND (reference sequence). This CDR3 region has 19 residues. V shed 3 bases and J 0 bases; nucleotides not matched to a gene: 13. The chain's CDR3 is CASSMTGLSTNPNTGELFF. Written as DNA, the CDR3 is TGTGCCAGTAGTATGACAGGGTTGTCGACCAACCCGAACACCGGGGAGCTGTTTTTT.

This sequence joins TRBV20-1 and TRBJ1-1; unclear D gene. CDR3 length: 14 residues. CDR1 and CDR2 (germline): DFQATT, SNEGSKA (reference sequence). Trimming removed 3 bases at V and 1 base at J, with 12 bases between. DNA for the CDR3: TGCAGTGCTAGTATAGGAGGTTCGAACACTGAAGCTTTCTTT. Encoded protein: CSASIGGSNTEAFF.

This clone was recorded only once. This chain joins TRBV9 and TRBJ1-6, with D perhaps matching TRBD1 (5 bases). The CDR3 runs to 15 residues. In germline, CDR1 is SGDLS, CDR2 YYNGEE. Trimming stripped 2 bases from V and 9 bases from J, with 15 bases between. DNA for the CDR3: TGTGCCAGCAGCGTCAACGAATTCGGGGGTTCACCCCTCCACTTT. Translated, it gives CASSVNEFGGSPLHF.

A single count supports this clone. The chain is built from TRBV5-1 and TRBJ2-1; a weak D match, TRBD2 (6 bases). Trimming removed 4 bases at V and 4 bases at J, with 6 bases between. Germline loops: CDR1 SGHRS, CDR2 YFSETQ. The CDR3 spans 12 residues. This CDR3 reads CASSGGYNEQFF. The CDR3 DNA reads as TGCGCCAGCAGCGGGGGGTACAATGAGCAGTTCTTC.

The chain uses TRBV24-1 and TRBJ2-2; 9 bases map to TRBD1. J gave up 1 base and V 4 bases, and 3 bases lay outside the gene matches. Germline V CDR1 and CDR2: KGHDR, SFDVKD. The CDR3 length is 16 residues. This chain's CDR3 is CATSEWGQGNTGELFF. The CDR3, as DNA: TGTGCCACCAGTGAATGGGGACAGGGGAACACCGGGGAGCTGTTTTTT.

The V call is TRBV7-2, the J call TRBJ1-2; TRBD1 aligns across 9 bases. This CDR3 is 15 amino acids long. The V gene's germline CDR1 is SGHTA and CDR2 FQGNSA. The V gene end was trimmed by 2 bases and the J gene end by 7 bases; junction bases not matched to a gene: 8. The CDR3 coding sequence is TGTGCCAGCAGCTTAACTACAGGGGGCGCTTCTGGCTACACCTTC. Amino acid sequence: CASSLTTGGASGYTF.

CDR3 bases: TGTGCCAGCAGTGTCCAGGGTTACGGGGCCAACGTCCTGACTTTC. Its translation: CASSVQGYGANVLTF. The V and J genes are TRBV28 and TRBJ2-6, with a weak D call TRBD1 (5 bases). CDR3 length: 15 residues. CDR1 is MDHEN and CDR2 is SYDVKM in the germline V gene. With 5 bases removed from V and 4 bases from J, the gap between germline ends came to 12 bases. Combining the CDR3 with reference TRBV28 and TRBJ2-6 gives the whole variable domain DVKVTQSSRYLVKRTGEKVFLECVQDMDHENMFWYRQDPGLGLRLIYFSYDVKMKEKGDIPEGYSVSREKKERFSLILESASTNQTSMYLCASSVQGYGANVLTFGAGSRLTVL.

The V gene is TRBV5-4, the J gene TRBJ1-2; TRBD1 might be the D (5 bases). The germline V and J ends were trimmed by 2 bases and 2 bases, with 10 bases remaining between them. The CDR3 length is 14 residues. The germline gives CDR1 SGHNT, CDR2 YYREEE (reference sequence). The CDR3 bases are TGTGCCAGCAGCTTAGTTGGGGCCAACTATGGCTACACCTTC. Its protein product is CASSLVGANYGYTF.